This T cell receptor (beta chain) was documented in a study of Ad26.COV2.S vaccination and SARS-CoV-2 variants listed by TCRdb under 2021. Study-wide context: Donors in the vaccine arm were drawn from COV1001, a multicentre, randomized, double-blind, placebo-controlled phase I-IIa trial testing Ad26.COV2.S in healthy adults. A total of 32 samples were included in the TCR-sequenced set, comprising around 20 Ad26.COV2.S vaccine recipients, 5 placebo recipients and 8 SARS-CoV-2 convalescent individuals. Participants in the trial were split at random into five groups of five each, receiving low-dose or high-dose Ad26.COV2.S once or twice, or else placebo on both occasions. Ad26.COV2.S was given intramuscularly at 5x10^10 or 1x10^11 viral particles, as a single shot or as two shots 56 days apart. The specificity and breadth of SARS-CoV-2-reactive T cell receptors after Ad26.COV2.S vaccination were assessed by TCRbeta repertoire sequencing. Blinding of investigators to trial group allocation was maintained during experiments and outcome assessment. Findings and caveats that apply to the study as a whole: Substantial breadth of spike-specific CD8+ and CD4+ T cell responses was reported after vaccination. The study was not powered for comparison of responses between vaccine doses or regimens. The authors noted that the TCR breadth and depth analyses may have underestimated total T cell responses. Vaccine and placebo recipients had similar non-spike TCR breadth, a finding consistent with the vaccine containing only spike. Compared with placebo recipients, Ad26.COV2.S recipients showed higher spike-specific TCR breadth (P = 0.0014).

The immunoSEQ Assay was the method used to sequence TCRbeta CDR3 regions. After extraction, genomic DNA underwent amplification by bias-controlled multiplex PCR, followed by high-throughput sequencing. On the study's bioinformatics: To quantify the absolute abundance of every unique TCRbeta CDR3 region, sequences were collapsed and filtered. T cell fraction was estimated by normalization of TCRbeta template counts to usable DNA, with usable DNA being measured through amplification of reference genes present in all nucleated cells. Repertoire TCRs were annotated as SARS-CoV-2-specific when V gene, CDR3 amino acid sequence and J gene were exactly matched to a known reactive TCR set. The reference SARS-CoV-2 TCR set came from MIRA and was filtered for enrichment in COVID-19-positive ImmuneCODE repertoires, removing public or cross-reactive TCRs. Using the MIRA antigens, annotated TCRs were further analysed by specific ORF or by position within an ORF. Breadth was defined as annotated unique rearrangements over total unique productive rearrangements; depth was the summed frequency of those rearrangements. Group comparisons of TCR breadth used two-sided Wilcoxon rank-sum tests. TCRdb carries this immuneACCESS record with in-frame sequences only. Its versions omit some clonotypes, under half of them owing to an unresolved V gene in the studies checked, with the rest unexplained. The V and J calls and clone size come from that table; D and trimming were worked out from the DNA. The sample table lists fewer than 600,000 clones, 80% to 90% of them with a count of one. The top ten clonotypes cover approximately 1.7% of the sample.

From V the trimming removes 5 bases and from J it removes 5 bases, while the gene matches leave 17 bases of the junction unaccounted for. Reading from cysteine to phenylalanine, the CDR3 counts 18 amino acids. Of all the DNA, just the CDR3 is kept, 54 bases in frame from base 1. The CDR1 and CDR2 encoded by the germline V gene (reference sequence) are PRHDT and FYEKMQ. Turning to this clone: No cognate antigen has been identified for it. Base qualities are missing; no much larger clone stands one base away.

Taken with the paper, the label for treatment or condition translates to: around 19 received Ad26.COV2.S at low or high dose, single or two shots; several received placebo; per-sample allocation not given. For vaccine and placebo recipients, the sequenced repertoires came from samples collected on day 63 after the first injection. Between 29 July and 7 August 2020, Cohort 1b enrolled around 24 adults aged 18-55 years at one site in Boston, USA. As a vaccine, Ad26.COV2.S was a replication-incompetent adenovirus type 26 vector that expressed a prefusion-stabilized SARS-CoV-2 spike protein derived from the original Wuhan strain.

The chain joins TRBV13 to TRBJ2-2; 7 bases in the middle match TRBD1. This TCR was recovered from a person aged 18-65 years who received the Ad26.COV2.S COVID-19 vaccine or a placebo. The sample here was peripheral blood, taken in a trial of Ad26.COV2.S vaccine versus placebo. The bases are TGTGCCAGCAGCCCCCGGACAGGACGAACCACTTTTACCGGGGAGCTGTTTTTT. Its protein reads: CASSPRTGRTTFTGELFF.